This TCR beta chain was found in a study of response to subunit inactivated influenza vaccine. Findings and limits, study-wide: Each seasonal influenza vaccination, the authors suggested, recruits few new T cells.

A remark on this clonotype: Its specificity is unknown.

TCRdb used MiXCR to reprocess the RT-PCR reads, holding one entry per CDR3 protein. The top ten clones hold around 12% of a sample with under 550,000 distinct CDR3 sequences, 6% to 9% of them seen once. The CDR3 loop spans 15 amino acids. Germline CDR1 SEHNR, CDR2 FQNEAQ (reference sequence). The V end lost 2 bases, the J end lost 4 bases, and 14 bases lay between the germline ends. The specimen comprised PBMCs from blood, sampled approximately 25 months after vaccination. The J gene is TRBJ1-2, the V gene TRBV7-9; D possibly corresponds to TRBD1 (6 bases). The TCR sequence derives from a man aged 50 to 69 who received an inactivated influenza vaccine. The CDR3, as DNA: TGTGCCAGCAGCTTATCGGGGGCCCGGGGCTATGGCTACACCTTC. It is translated as CASSLSGARGYGYTF.